Shown below are 24 T cell receptor beta chains from a single sample sequenced in a study of cytomegalovirus exposure and HLA in healthy donors. In the PCR, 60 Vbeta and 13 Jbeta primers were used. The protocol was immunoSEQ multiplex PCR, while the TCRdb copy is restricted to in-frame clones and leaves out a portion. The table lists some 150,000 clones, less than 85% of them singletons. The sequencing input was PBMCs. These receptors were collected from a woman in her fifties or sixties in good health and CMV-seropositive.

This chain links TRBV27 with TRBJ1-2; 9 bases are shared with TRBD1. The CDR3 runs to 21 residues. Germline V gene data show CDR1 as MNHEY and CDR2 as SMNVEV (reference sequence). Losses at the gene ends were 1 base for V and 1 base for J; bases not matched to a gene: 19. CDR3 protein: CASSLLSGVTGGGIGNYGYTF. In nucleotides, the CDR3 is TGTGCCAGCAGTTTATTGAGCGGGGTAACAGGGGGCGGTATCGGTAACTATGGCTACACCTTC.

The chain has TRBV4-2 and TRBJ1-3, with 8 bases lining up with TRBD1. Trimming took 0 bases from V and 4 from J; bases not matched to a gene: 5. The CDR3 extends over 16 amino acids. From germline, CDR1 is LGHNA and CDR2 YNFKEQ. The CDR3 here is CASSQERDRRGNTIYF. For the CDR3, the DNA is TGTGCCAGCAGCCAAGAAAGGGACAGGAGGGGAAACACCATATATTTT.

Only a few counts were recorded for this clone. V usage is TRBV2 and J usage is TRBJ1-1; D ambiguous. Germline-derived CDR1 and CDR2 are SNHLY and FYNNEI. V lost 5 bases to trimming and J lost 11 bases, with 15 bases between them. The length of the CDR3 is 12 residues. For the CDR3, the DNA is TGTGCCAGCAGTACAAATGGATGGGAGGCTTTCTTT. Translated, it gives CASSTNGWEAFF.

The V call is TRBV14, the J call TRBJ2-1, with D tentatively TRBD1 (6 bases). The V end was cut by 1 base, the J end by 2 bases, with 18 bases between. The CDR3 has 18 residues. The germline gives CDR1 SGHDN, CDR2 FVKESK. The DNA for the CDR3 is TGTGCCAGCAGCCAAGCGAAGGGGACACTGAGTCCCTACAATGAGCAGTTCTTC. Amino acid sequence: CASSQAKGTLSPYNEQFF.

In DNA, the CDR3 is TGTGCCAGCAGTGGCCGGGACTCGACGACACAGTACTTC. Its translation: CASSGRDSTTQYF. The rearrangement joins TRBV28 to TRBJ2-7, with a weak D call TRBD2 (6 bases). V was clipped by 5 bases and J by 10 bases, with 18 bases between them. The CDR3 spans 13 residues. The germline V gene encodes CDR1 MDHEN and CDR2 SYDVKM.

The gene calls are TRBV7-9 and TRBJ2-3, with 7 bases matching TRBD2. Germline V gives CDR1 SEHNR, CDR2 FQNEAQ (reference sequence). V shed 5 bases, J shed 7 bases, and the junction held 12 bases outside the gene matches. This CDR3 is 15 amino acids long. Here the CDR3 reads CASSPAGPDRYTQYF. As DNA, the CDR3 is TGTGCCAGCAGCCCAGCGGGGCCCGACCGATATACGCAGTATTTT.

This rearrangement joins TRBV30 to TRBJ2-1, with TRBD2 identical over 8 bases. The CDR3 is made up of 16 amino acids. Per the germline V gene, CDR1 is GTSNPN and CDR2 is SVGIG (reference sequence). The ends lost 2 bases at V and 0 bases at J; junction bases unmatched: 6. The CDR3 protein is CAWSIVAGLSYNEQFF. The CDR3 DNA follows: TGTGCCTGGAGTATAGTAGCGGGACTCTCCTACAATGAGCAGTTCTTC.

The V gene is TRBV5-1, the J gene TRBJ1-1, with no clear D. The CDR3 length is 14 residues. In germline, CDR1 is SGHRS, CDR2 YFSETQ. V lost 4 bases and J lost 5, with 15 bases in between. The CDR3 is CASSPGSRGTEAFF. The DNA of the CDR3 is TGCGCCAGCAGCCCCGGGAGTCGGGGAACTGAAGCTTTCTTT.

This clone turned up a few times. The chain carries TRBV6-5 and TRBJ2-7; 8 bases are shared with TRBD2. Germline V CDR1 and CDR2: MNHEY, SVGAGI. The CDR3 sequence is 16 residues long. J was trimmed by 2 bases and V by 0 bases; bases with no gene match: 6. CDR3 amino acids: CASSYSSSGITYEQYF. In nucleotides, the CDR3 is TGTGCCAGCAGTTACTCGAGTAGCGGGATTACCTACGAGCAGTACTTC.

The chain links TRBV10-3 to TRBJ1-1, with 9 bases identical to TRBD1. The CDR3 totals 16 residues. Germline V lookup: CDR1 ENHRY, CDR2 SYGVKD. With 5 bases clipped from V and 1 base from J, the junction kept 8 bases outside the gene matches. The CDR3 region has the DNA TGTGCCATCAGTTCAGGACAGGGGACGGAGAACACTGAAGCTTTCTTT. It encodes CAISSGQGTENTEAFF.

The J gene is TRBJ1-2, the V gene TRBV5-6; a weak D match, TRBD1 (5 bases). V lost 4 bases and J lost 4, with 17 bases in between. From germline, CDR1 is SGHDT and CDR2 YYEEEE. The length of the CDR3 is 15 residues. As DNA, the CDR3 is TGTGCCAGCAGCGTCACAGGAGAACTGGGCTATGGCTACACCTTC. Its translation is CASSVTGELGYGYTF.

This clone was seen a handful of times. The rearrangement links TRBV18 to TRBJ1-2, with TRBD1 matching over 7 bases. The J segment lost 2 bases and the V segment lost 6 bases, leaving 6 bases of the junction unmatched. Germline V gene data show CDR1 as KGHSH and CDR2 as LQKENI. CDR3 length: 14 residues. CDR3 protein: CASSRDSPNYGYTF. The CDR3 DNA follows: TGTGCCAGCTCGCGGGACAGCCCAAACTATGGCTACACCTTC. Filled out from reference TRBV18 and TRBJ1-2, the complete variable domain reads NAGVMQNPRHLVRRRGQEARLRCSPMKGHSHVYWYRQLPEEGLKFMVYLQKENIIDESGMPKERFSAEFPKEGPSILRIQQVVRGDSAAYFCASSRDSPNYGYTFGSGTRLTVV.

The chain employs TRBV29-1 and TRBJ1-1; a possible D gene is TRBD1 (5 bases). V lost 4 bases and J lost 1, with 7 bases in between. CDR1 and CDR2 from the germline V gene are SQVTM and ANQGSEA. This CDR3 region has 12 residues. CDR3 in DNA: TGCAGCGTTGGGGGGGGGAACACTGAAGCTTTCTTT. Residues: CSVGGGNTEAFF.

The V call is TRBV28, the J call TRBJ2-3; 9 bases map to TRBD2. V shed 6 bases, J shed 3 bases, and the junction held 7 bases outside the gene matches. The germline V gene has CDR1 MDHEN and CDR2 SYDVKM. CDR3 length: 15 residues. The CDR3 nucleotides are TGTGCCAGCAGCCGTTTAGCGGGAGTAACAGATACGCAGTATTTT. This codes for CASSRLAGVTDTQYF.

The rearrangement links TRBV27 to TRBJ2-3; D might be TRBD2 (5 bases). V lost 2 bases and J lost 0, with 9 bases in between. This CDR3 contains 15 residues. The germline CDR1 and CDR2 sequences are MNHEY and SMNVEV (reference sequence). The CDR3 coding sequence is TGTGCCAGCAGTTTAAAGCGGAGTAGCACAGATACGCAGTATTTT. Translating it yields CASSLKRSSTDTQYF.

This chain links TRBV10-3 with TRBJ2-1; 10 bases line up with TRBD2. The J segment lost 3 bases and the V segment lost 8 bases, leaving 10 bases of the junction unmatched. Per the germline V gene, CDR1 is ENHRY and CDR2 is SYGVKD. This CDR3 is 16 amino acids long. CDR3 bases: TGTGCCATCGGTTCCATAGCGGGAGGCCTCTACAATGAGCAGTTCTTC. Translation gives CAIGSIAGGLYNEQFF.

The rearrangement uses TRBV27 and TRBJ2-7; 9 nucleotides align to TRBD2. The J segment lost 4 bases and the V segment lost 2 bases, leaving 6 bases of the junction unmatched. The germline V gene encodes CDR1 MNHEY and CDR2 SMNVEV (reference sequence). The CDR3 totals 15 residues. The CDR3 loop reads CASSLGAGGPYEQYF. In DNA form, the CDR3 reads TGTGCCAGCAGTTTAGGGGCGGGAGGGCCTTACGAGCAGTACTTC.

The chain couples TRBV18 to TRBJ1-5; TRBD1 aligns across 7 bases. CDR3 length equals 15 residues. The V gene end was trimmed by 5 bases and the J gene end by 7 bases; junction bases not matched to a gene: 11. Germline V gene data show CDR1 as KGHSH and CDR2 as LQKENI. For the CDR3, the DNA is TGTGCCAGCTCAGAGGGGGCAGGGGCGGGACAGCCCCAGCATTTT. Translated: CASSEGAGAGQPQHF.

J is TRBJ2-2 and V is TRBV28; 11 bases are shared with TRBD2. The length of the CDR3 is 16 residues. The V and J ends lost 5 bases and 6 bases, in that order; junction bases with no gene match: 8. Germline loops: CDR1 MDHEN, CDR2 SYDVKM. CDR3 coding DNA: TGTGCCAGCAGTGAAACTAGCGGGAGTAGGGCCGGGGAGCTGTTTTTT. Residues: CASSETSGSRAGELFF.

This clone was detected only a few times. The chain employs TRBV10-3 and TRBJ2-3; TRBD1 is a possible D gene (5 bases). The V end was cut by 3 bases, the J end by 0 bases, with 7 bases between. There are 14 residues in the CDR3. The germline V gene encodes CDR1 ENHRY and CDR2 SYGVKD. CDR3 bases: TGTGCCATCAGTGACGACAGAAGCACAGATACGCAGTATTTT. It is translated as CAISDDRSTDTQYF.

This chain links TRBV28 with TRBJ2-5; 10 positions match TRBD2. This CDR3 spans 15 amino acids. Germline V gene lookup returns CDR1 MDHEN and CDR2 SYDVKM. With V trimmed by 2 bases and J by 3 bases, 3 bases remained unmatched. The CDR3 nucleotides read TGTGCCAGCAGTTTAGAGCGGGAGGGCGAAGAGACCCAGTACTTC. As protein: CASSLEREGEETQYF.

The V and J genes are TRBV14 and TRBJ2-3; D perhaps matches TRBD2 (6 bases). The CDR3 runs to 14 residues. The germline gives CDR1 SGHDN, CDR2 FVKESK. Trimming took 5 bases from V and 2 from J, leaving 11 bases between them. CDR3 in amino acids: CASSARDFTDTQYF. The CDR3 nucleotides read TGTGCCAGCAGCGCCCGGGACTTCACAGATACGCAGTATTTT.

The genes are TRBV11-2 and TRBJ2-6, with D maybe TRBD2 (5 bases). The V and J ends lost 3 bases and 2 bases respectively, with 8 bases between them. The germline CDR1 and CDR2 sequences are SGHAT and FQNNGV. The CDR3 is 15 amino acids. CDR3 amino acids: CASSLEVTGANVLTF. The CDR3 bases are TGTGCCAGCAGCTTGGAGGTTACTGGGGCCAACGTCCTGACTTTC.

The rearrangement links TRBV7-3 to TRBJ2-5; D may be TRBD1 (6 bases). The V end was cut by 5 bases, the J end by 5 bases, with 12 bases between. The germline CDR1 and CDR2 sequences are SGHTA and FQGTGA. The CDR3 covers 13 residues. The CDR3 spells CASSTGIGETQYF. CDR3 DNA sequence: TGTGCCAGCAGCACAGGGATCGGGGAGACCCAGTACTTC.